These 28 T cell receptor beta chains came from one sample sequenced in a study of T cell responses to AZD1222 COVID-19 vaccine. TCRdb's table, derived via immunoSEQ multiplex PCR, lists solely in-frame clones and lacks some. This table has tens of thousands of clones, 87% appearing once. Sequences were derived from peripheral blood, sampled 28 days after the second AZD1222 dose. Receptor source: an adult who received the AZD1222 COVID-19 vaccine.

The chain has TRBV7-2 and TRBJ1-6; TRBD1 might be the D (5 bases). This CDR3 is built from 15 residues. Germline V lookup: CDR1 SGHTA, CDR2 FQGNSA. Trimming shortened V by 4 bases and J by 7 bases, and 14 bases separated the two germline ends. The CDR3 region is CASSSGLGPNSPLHF. For the CDR3, the DNA is TGTGCCAGCAGCTCGGGACTAGGTCCAAATTCACCCCTCCACTTT.

This clone is a singleton in its sample. The chain uses TRBV19 and TRBJ2-3; D remains ambiguous. The CDR3 totals 14 residues. Germline CDR1 reads LNHDA; CDR2 reads SQIVND (reference sequence). Trimming took off 1 base at V and 3 bases at J, with 8 bases between the two ends. The chain's CDR3 is CASSIVPTTDTQYF. The CDR3 region has the DNA TGTGCCAGTAGTATAGTCCCCACGACAGATACGCAGTATTTT.

The chain links TRBV5-1 to TRBJ1-6; TRBD1 agrees at 9 bases. CDR1 is SGHRS, CDR2 YFSETQ, per germline. J gave up 5 bases and V 2 bases, and 2 bases lay outside the gene matches. The CDR3 loop spans 15 amino acids. In DNA, the CDR3 is TGCGCCAGCAGCTTCCGGGACAGGGATAATTCACCCCTCCACTTT. Translated, it gives CASSFRDRDNSPLHF.

The chain carries TRBV2 and TRBJ2-7, with 7 bases matching TRBD2. Germline CDR1 SNHLY, CDR2 FYNNEI. CDR3 length equals 14 residues. V lost 6 bases, J lost 0 bases, and 5 bases stayed unmatched. The CDR3 DNA reads TGTGCCAGCAGGGCCGAGCGGGGCTCCTACGAGCAGTACTTC. Protein: CASRAERGSYEQYF.

This chain links TRBV24-1 with TRBJ2-1; D remains ambiguous. The CDR3 totals 15 residues. In germline, CDR1 is KGHDR, CDR2 SFDVKD. Trimming stripped 0 bases from V and 5 bases from J, with 10 bases between. The CDR3 DNA follows: TGTGCCACCAGTGATTTGACACAGAGAAACAATGAGCAGTTCTTC. It codes for CATSDLTQRNNEQFF.

As concerns this clone: At one end, the junction sequence differs from germline, possibly due to a read error. The chain links TRBV7-7 to TRBJ2-5; D is possibly TRBD1 or TRBD2 (5 bases each). From germline, CDR1 is SSHAT and CDR2 FNYEAQ (reference sequence). The CDR3 loop spans 14 amino acids. CDR3 nucleotides: TGTGCTAGCAGCTTAGGGACCCTGGGAGAGACCCAGTACTTC. It translates to CASSLGTLGETQYF.

This clone was found a few times. V gene TRBV9 combines with J gene TRBJ1-3; a weak D match, TRBD1 (6 bases). The V end lost 0 bases, the J end lost 4 bases, and 11 bases lay between the germline ends. Germline V lookup: CDR1 SGDLS, CDR2 YYNGEE. The CDR3 is 15 residues long. CDR3 residues: CASSVVAGVGNTIYF. As DNA, the CDR3 is TGTGCCAGCAGCGTAGTGGCAGGGGTAGGAAACACCATATATTTT.

This rearrangement joins TRBV24-1 to TRBJ2-3, with D possibly matching TRBD1 (5 bases). Trimming pared 1 base from V and 0 bases from J, leaving 13 bases between. The CDR3 is 17 residues long. Germline loops: CDR1 KGHDR, CDR2 SFDVKD. The CDR3, as DNA: TGTGCCACCAGTGATTTCCAAGGGGCAGCTAGCACAGATACGCAGTATTTT. Its protein is CATSDFQGAASTDTQYF.

In this sample, this clone turned up once. The chain combines TRBV18 with TRBJ1-3, with D tentatively TRBD1 (5 bases). Germline CDR1 and CDR2: KGHSH and LQKENI. This CDR3 has 15 residues. V dropped 1 base and J dropped 0 bases, with 7 bases sitting between them. CDR3 amino acids: CASSPLDSSGNTIYF. The CDR3 DNA is TGTGCCAGCTCACCACTAGACAGCTCTGGAAACACCATATATTTT. The full variable domain, in which reference TRBV18 and TRBJ1-3 provide the parts outside the CDR3, is NAGVMQNPRHLVRRRGQEARLRCSPMKGHSHVYWYRQLPEEGLKFMVYLQKENIIDESGMPKERFSAEFPKEGPSILRIQQVVRGDSAAYFCASSPLDSSGNTIYFGEGSWLTVV.

V is TRBV4-1 and J is TRBJ2-3, with D tentatively TRBD2 (6 bases). The CDR3 loop spans 17 amino acids. Between the trimmed V and J ends, which lost 0 bases and 1 base, there was a span of 14 bases. Germline V gene data show CDR1 as MGHRA and CDR2 as YSYEKL. CDR3 coding DNA: TGCGCCAGCAGCCAAGATACCGGGCGGGGCCGCACAGATACGCAGTATTTT. Protein sequence: CASSQDTGRGRTDTQYF.

In its sample, this clone was seen once. V gene TRBV28 combines with J gene TRBJ1-1, with D perhaps matching TRBD1 (6 bases). V gave up 9 bases and J gave up 6 bases, with 14 bases separating them. CDR1 is MDHEN and CDR2 is SYDVKM in the germline V gene. This CDR3 is 12 amino acids long. The CDR3 here is CASLQGAAEAFF. The CDR3 nucleotides are TGTGCCAGTCTACAGGGTGCCGCTGAAGCTTTCTTT. Drawing the rest from reference TRBV28 and TRBJ1-1, the complete variable domain is DVKVTQSSRYLVKRTGEKVFLECVQDMDHENMFWYRQDPGLGLRLIYFSYDVKMKEKGDIPEGYSVSREKKERFSLILESASTNQTSMYLCASLQGAAEAFFGQGTRLTVV.

This clone showed up just a few times. The chain links TRBV14 to TRBJ2-3; a possible D gene is TRBD1 (5 bases). V was shortened by 0 bases and J by 8 bases, with 15 bases between the two germline ends. Germline values: CDR1 SGHDN, CDR2 FVKESK. This CDR3 contains 15 residues. CDR3 loop: CASSQEGLPQGTQYF. In DNA, the CDR3 is TGTGCCAGCAGCCAAGAAGGGCTCCCTCAGGGTACGCAGTATTTT.

The J gene is TRBJ1-2, the V gene TRBV7-3; D may be TRBD1 (5 bases). V lost 1 base, J lost 6 bases, and 27 bases lay in between. Germline CDR1 is SGHTA and CDR2 is FQGTGA. This CDR3 has 19 residues. The CDR3 coding sequence is TGTGCCAGCAGCTTAAAACTCATAAGGAGGGGCCAGAGCGCTAATGGCTACACCTTC. Its translation: CASSLKLIRRGQSANGYTF.

Here the CDR3 DNA reads TGTGCCAGCCGCCTCGGGGAGGCTCTATTAAAGGCCCAGCATTTT. Translated, it gives CASRLGEALLKAQHF. V usage is TRBV21-1 and J usage is TRBJ1-5. TRBV21-1 is given as a pseudogene. The CDR3 spans 15 residues.

This rearrangement joins TRBV9 to TRBJ1-2; no reliable D call. V was clipped by 3 bases and J by 8 bases, with 11 bases between them. Germline CDR1 and CDR2: SGDLS and YYNGEE. The CDR3 consists of 12 residues. CDR3 region: CASSGSSGGYTF. CDR3 in DNA: TGTGCCAGCAGCGGGAGTTCCGGCGGCTACACCTTC.

V gene TRBV12-3 or TRBV12-4 combines with J gene TRBJ1-1; D unresolved. This CDR3 comprises 13 residues. Trimming shortened V by 2 bases and J by 7 bases, and 11 bases separated the two germline ends. The CDR3 region is CASSLRSGFEAFF. CDR3 in DNA: TGTGCCAGCAGTTTAAGGTCAGGCTTTGAAGCTTTCTTT.

The sample holds a few counts of this clone. The CDR3 loop is CASSREGGRGTYEQYF. The DNA of the CDR3 is TGTGCCAGCAGCCGGGAAGGGGGGCGGGGGACCTACGAGCAGTACTTC. The chain recombines TRBV11-2 with TRBJ2-7, with D possibly TRBD2 on 7 matching bases. Germline V gives CDR1 SGHAT, CDR2 FQNNGV. The CDR3 consists of 16 residues. V was trimmed by 5 bases and J by 2 bases, leaving 19 bases between them.

The rearrangement links TRBV30 to TRBJ1-5; D call uncertain. Trimming cost V 4 bases and J 9 bases, with 16 bases left between them. The germline gives CDR1 GTSNPN, CDR2 SVGIG (reference sequence). The CDR3 loop spans 13 amino acids. CDR3: CAWTYPGKGPQHF. In DNA, the CDR3 is TGTGCCTGGACTTACCCGGGAAAGGGGCCCCAGCATTTT. The variable domain in full, completed from reference TRBV30 and TRBJ1-5, reads SQTIHQWPATLVQPVGSPLSLECTVEGTSNPNLYWYRQAAGRGLQLLFYSVGIGQISSEVPQNLSASRPQDRQFILSSKKLLLSDSGFYLCAWTYPGKGPQHFGDGTRLSIL.

The chain is built from TRBV18 and TRBJ2-1, with 10 bases fitting TRBD1. With V trimmed by 3 bases and J by 8 bases, 4 bases remained unmatched. The CDR3 is made up of 14 amino acids. Germline V gene data show CDR1 as KGHSH and CDR2 as LQKENI. The CDR3 bases are TGTGCCAGCTCACCGCGGACAGGGGGGGATGAGCAGTTCTTC. Its translation: CASSPRTGGDEQFF.

The CDR3 DNA sequence: TGCGCCAGCAGCTTGGCAGGGGTGACCTACGAGCAGTACTTC. Translating it yields CASSLAGVTYEQYF. This sequence joins TRBV5-1 and TRBJ2-7; perhaps TRBD1 as D (6 bases). The CDR3 loop spans 14 amino acids. CDR1 and CDR2 (germline): SGHRS, YFSETQ. Trimming took 0 bases from V and 2 from J, leaving 9 bases between them.

The chain couples TRBV6-1 to TRBJ1-5, with D perhaps TRBD1 (6 bases). The CDR3 contains 15 residues. V dropped 2 bases and J dropped 6 bases, with 14 bases sitting between them. Germline-derived CDR1 and CDR2 are MNHNS and SASEGT. The CDR3 here is CASSERQAGGQPQHF. As DNA, the CDR3 is TGTGCCAGCAGTGAAAGACAGGCGGGAGGTCAGCCCCAGCATTTT.

The chain carries TRBV19 and TRBJ2-2; unclear D gene. V dropped 4 bases and J dropped 1 base, with 7 bases sitting between them. The CDR3 length is 14 residues. The germline V gene encodes CDR1 LNHDA and CDR2 SQIVND (reference sequence). The CDR3 is CASSRAGNTGELFF. CDR3 in DNA: TGTGCCAGTAGTAGGGCAGGGAACACCGGGGAGCTGTTTTTT. Based on the CDR3 plus reference TRBV19 and TRBJ2-2, the full variable domain is DGGITQSPKYLFRKEGQNVTLSCEQNLNHDAMYWYRQDPGQGLRLIYYSQIVNDFQKGDIAEGYSVSREKKESFPLTVTSAQKNPTAFYLCASSRAGNTGELFFGEGSRLTVL.

The V and J genes are TRBV10-2 and TRBJ2-1; no definite D call. Trimming took off 0 bases at V and 12 bases at J, with 9 bases between the two ends. The CDR3 has 12 amino acids. Per the germline V gene, CDR1 is WSHSY and CDR2 is SAAADI. CDR3 sequence: CASSESGVVQFF. The CDR3 region has the DNA TGCGCCAGCAGTGAGTCCGGAGTTGTGCAGTTCTTC.

V usage is TRBV9 and J usage is TRBJ1-1, with TRBD1 matching 8 bases. Trimming removed 0 bases from V and 1 base from J; junction bases left unmatched: 5. Germline V gene data show CDR1 as SGDLS and CDR2 as YYNGEE. The CDR3 contains 16 residues. CDR3 nucleotide sequence: TGTGCCAGCAGCGTAGCAACAGGGGGGAAGAACACTGAAGCTTTCTTT. Residues: CASSVATGGKNTEAFF.

The chain employs TRBV29-1 and TRBJ2-7; D is uncertain. Looked up from germline, CDR1 is SQVTM and CDR2 is ANQGSEA. This CDR3 is built from 12 residues. In DNA, the CDR3 is TGCAGTTATACAACGAGCTCCTACGAGCAGTACTTC. It yields the protein CSYTTSSYEQYF.

This sequence joins TRBV3-1 (or the pseudogene TRBV3-2) and TRBJ1-1; D is possibly TRBD1 (6 bases). CDR1 LGHDT and CDR2 YNNKEL come from the germline V gene (reference sequence). V lost 2 bases to trimming and J lost 5 bases, with 15 bases between them. This CDR3 contains 15 residues. CDR3 loop: CASSQTPRGGTEAFF. The CDR3 DNA reads as TGTGCCAGCAGCCAAACCCCCAGGGGTGGGACTGAAGCTTTCTTT.

This clone was detected only once. V is TRBV7-6 and J is TRBJ2-7; D uncertain. The CDR3 is made up of 15 amino acids. V was pared by 5 bases and J by 0 bases, with 14 bases between. Germline V gene lookup returns CDR1 SGHVS and CDR2 FNYEAQ. CDR3 residues: CASSPPSGISYEQYF. The DNA of the CDR3 is TGTGCCAGCAGCCCCCCGTCGGGCATCTCCTACGAGCAGTACTTC.

This rearrangement joins TRBV11-3 to TRBJ1-3; TRBD1 is a possible D gene (6 bases). CDR1 is SGHNT, CDR2 YENEEA, per germline. There are 15 residues in the CDR3. The germline V and J ends were trimmed by 5 bases and 1 base, with 12 bases remaining between them. DNA for the CDR3: TGTGCCAGCAGCCTCTCCACAGGGTCTGGAAACACCATATATTTT. Its translation is CASSLSTGSGNTIYF.